The 8 T cell receptor beta chains given below trace back to one sample, sequenced in a study of CD8 T cells in ankylosing spondylitis. TCRdb independently ran MiXCR on the 5' RACE reads; one entry per CDR3 protein. The table includes 250,000 or so distinct CDR3 sequences, 8% to 11% detected once. Sequencing input: blood, either unsorted or a sorted T cell fraction (not recorded which). These receptors originate from a male donor with ankylosing spondylitis or in good health (not recorded which).

This clonotype was counted many times. The chain employs TRBV20-1 and TRBJ2-5; 9 bases are a match to TRBD1. The germline gives CDR1 DFQATT, CDR2 SNEGSKA (reference sequence). V lost 6 bases and J lost 5; bases outside the gene matches: 13. The CDR3 extends over 15 amino acids. The CDR3 here is CSAPRTGVWSETQYF. DNA for the CDR3: TGCAGTGCCCCAAGGACAGGGGTTTGGAGTGAGACCCAGTACTTC.

This clonotype was observed many times. The chain employs TRBV20-1 and TRBJ1-6, with D tentatively TRBD1 (6 bases). With 5 bases removed from V and 5 bases from J, the gap between germline ends came to 19 bases. Per the germline V gene, CDR1 is DFQATT and CDR2 is SNEGSKA (reference sequence). The CDR3 loop spans 16 amino acids. CDR3 DNA: TGCAGTGCTCAGGACAGCTCGAGGGCAAATAATTCACCCCTCCACTTT. It encodes CSAQDSSRANNSPLHF.

This clonotype has a count of ten or more. The chain has TRBV15 and TRBJ2-4; D perhaps matches TRBD1 (6 bases). Deletions cut 0 bases from V and 6 bases from J, with 18 bases between. Germline V gives CDR1 LNHNV, CDR2 YYDKDF (reference sequence). The CDR3 length is 17 residues. The CDR3 sequence is CATSRDNGPGVGNIQYF. DNA for the CDR3: TGTGCCACCAGCAGAGATAACGGCCCAGGGGTCGGAAACATTCAGTACTTC.

For this clonotype: Since no conserved phenylalanine or tryptophan closes the CDR3, a read error is the likely cause. This chain joins TRBV7-9 and TRBJ2-3, with TRBD2 matching 7 bases. Germline CDR1 and CDR2: SEHNR and FQNEAQ (reference sequence). The CDR3 extends over 14 amino acids. V dropped 8 bases and J dropped 5; count of bases not matched to a gene: 10. The CDR3 DNA reads as TGTGCCAGCGGGGATTCTGGCGGGAGAGATACGCAGTATCTT. It codes for CASGDSGGRDTQYL.

Regarding this clonotype: This may stem from a read error, because a much larger clone lies one nucleotide away. V gene TRBV6-1 combines with J gene TRBJ2-3, with D unclear. The V gene's germline CDR1 is MNHNS and CDR2 SASEGT. This CDR3 contains 14 residues. The CDR3 is CASSDARGADRQYF. Here the CDR3 DNA reads TGTGCCAGCAGCGACGCGCGTGGCGCAGATAGGCAGTATTTT.

The sample holds a few counts of this clonotype. The chain carries TRBV7-2 and TRBJ1-5, with 8 nucleotides matching TRBD1. Germline CDR1 SGHTA, CDR2 FQGNSA. The CDR3 is 15 residues long. The V and J ends lost 2 bases and 3 bases, in that order; junction bases with no gene match: 3. The DNA of the CDR3 is TGTGCCAGCAGCTTAAACAGGGGGGACAATCAGCCCCAGCATTTT. It is translated as CASSLNRGDNQPQHF.

The table lists this clonotype with many counts. The rearrangement uses TRBV5-1 and TRBJ2-3; possibly TRBD1 for D (6 bases). Germline assignment: CDR1 SGHRS and CDR2 YFSETQ. The CDR3 covers 15 residues. V was trimmed by 2 bases and J by 3 bases, leaving 13 bases between them. The CDR3 nucleotides read TGCGCCAGCAGCTTCGAACAGGGACGGACAGATACGCAGTATTTT. Amino acid sequence: CASSFEQGRTDTQYF.

The sample holds many counts of this clonotype. The chain employs TRBV5-1 and TRBJ1-1; D not resolved. The CDR3 is 15 residues long. Germline V lookup: CDR1 SGHRS, CDR2 YFSETQ. V lost 4 bases, J lost 4 bases, and 17 bases lay in between. The CDR3 DNA reads as TGCGCCAGCAGCCAATCCATGGGGTTTTCCACTGAAGCTTTCTTT. Its protein product is CASSQSMGFSTEAFF.